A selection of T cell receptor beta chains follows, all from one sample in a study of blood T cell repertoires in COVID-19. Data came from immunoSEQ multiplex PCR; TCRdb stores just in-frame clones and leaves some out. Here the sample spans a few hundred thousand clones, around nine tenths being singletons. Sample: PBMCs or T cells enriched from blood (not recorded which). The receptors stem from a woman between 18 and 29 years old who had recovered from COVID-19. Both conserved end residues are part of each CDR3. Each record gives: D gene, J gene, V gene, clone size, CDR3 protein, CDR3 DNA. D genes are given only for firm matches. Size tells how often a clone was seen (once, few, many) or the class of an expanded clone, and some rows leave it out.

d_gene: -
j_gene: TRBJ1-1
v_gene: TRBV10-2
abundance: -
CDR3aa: CASKMLLNTEAFF
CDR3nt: TGCGCCAGCAAGATGCTCCTAAACACTGAAGCTTTCTTT

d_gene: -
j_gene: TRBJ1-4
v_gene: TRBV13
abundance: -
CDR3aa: CASSLRVGGEGLNEKLFF
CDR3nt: TGTGCCAGCAGTCTTAGGGTAGGCGGGGAGGGGCTGAATGAAAAACTGTTTTTT

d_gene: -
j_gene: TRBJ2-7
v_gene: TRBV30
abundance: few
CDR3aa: CAWSVLGEQYF
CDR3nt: TGTGCCTGGAGTGTACTTGGCGAGCAGTACTTC

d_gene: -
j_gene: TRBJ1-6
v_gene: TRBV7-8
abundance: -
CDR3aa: CASSPGMDNSPLHF
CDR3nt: TGTGCCAGCAGCCCAGGGATGGATAATTCACCCCTCCACTTT

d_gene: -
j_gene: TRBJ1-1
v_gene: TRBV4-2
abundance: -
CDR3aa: CASSQPQRNTEAFF
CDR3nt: TGTGCCAGCAGCCAACCACAGAGGAACACTGAAGCTTTCTTT

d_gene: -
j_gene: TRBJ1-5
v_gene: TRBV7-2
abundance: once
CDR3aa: CASSLDRTGNQPQHF
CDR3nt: TGTGCCAGCAGCTTGGACAGAACCGGCAATCAGCCCCAGCATTTT

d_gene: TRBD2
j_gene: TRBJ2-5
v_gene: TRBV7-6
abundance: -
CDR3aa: CASSFVVAGARGAETQYF
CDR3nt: TGTGCCAGCAGCTTCGTAGTAGCGGGGGCCAGGGGGGCAGAGACCCAGTACTTC

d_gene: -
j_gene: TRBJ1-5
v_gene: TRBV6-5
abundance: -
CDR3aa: CASSYTGGSNQPQHF
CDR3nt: TGTGCCAGCAGTTACACGGGTGGGAGCAATCAGCCCCAGCATTTT

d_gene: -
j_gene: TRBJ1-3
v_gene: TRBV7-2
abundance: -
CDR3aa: CASSLVPAGQPGNTIYF
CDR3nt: TGTGCCAGCAGCTTAGTTCCGGCCGGACAGCCCGGAAACACCATATATTTT

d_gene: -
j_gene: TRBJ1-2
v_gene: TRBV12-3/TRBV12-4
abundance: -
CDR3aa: CASSKHSYGYTF
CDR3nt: TGTGCCAGCAGTAAACACAGCTATGGCTACACCTTC

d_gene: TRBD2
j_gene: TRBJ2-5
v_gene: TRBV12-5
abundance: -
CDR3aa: CASGPGLGAETQYF
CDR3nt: TGTGCTAGTGGTCCGGGACTAGGGGCTGAGACCCAGTACTTC

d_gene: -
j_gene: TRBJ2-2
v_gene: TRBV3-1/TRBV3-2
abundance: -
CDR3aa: CASTRLEAGELFF
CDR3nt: TGTGCCAGCACCCGACTGGAGGCCGGGGAGCTGTTTTTT

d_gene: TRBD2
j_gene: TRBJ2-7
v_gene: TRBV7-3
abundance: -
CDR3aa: CASSLERTSYEQYF
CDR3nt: TGTGCCAGCAGCCTAGAGAGGACTAGCTACGAGCAGTACTTC

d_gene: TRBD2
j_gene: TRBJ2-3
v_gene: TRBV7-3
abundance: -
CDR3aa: CASSPGTSGYTQYF
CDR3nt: TGTGCCAGCAGCCCAGGGACTAGCGGTTATACGCAGTATTTT

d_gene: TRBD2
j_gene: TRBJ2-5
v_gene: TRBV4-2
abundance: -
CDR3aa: CASSQVVTSGGLLYF
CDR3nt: TGTGCCAGCAGCCAAGTGGTCACTAGCGGGGGGCTCTTGTACTTC

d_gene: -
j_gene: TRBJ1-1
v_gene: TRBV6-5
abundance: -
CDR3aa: CASRSQGYTEAFF
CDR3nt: TGTGCCAGCAGATCCCAGGGGTACACTGAAGCTTTCTTT

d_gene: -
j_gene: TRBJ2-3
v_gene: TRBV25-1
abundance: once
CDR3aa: CASSDAEWGGQDTQYF
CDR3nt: TGTGCCAGCAGTGATGCTGAATGGGGGGGCCAAGATACGCAGTATTTT

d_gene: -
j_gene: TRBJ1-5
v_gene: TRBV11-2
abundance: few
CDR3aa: CASSLDHGPGQPQHF
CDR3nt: TGTGCCAGCAGCTTAGATCATGGGCCGGGGCAGCCCCAGCATTTT